The present T cell receptor (beta chain) was sequenced within a study of blood T cell repertoires in COVID-19. Study-level background: The study drew acute and convalescent COVID-19 samples from the United States, Italy and Spain.

As handled by the study authors: Reference gene primers were amplified, and this amplification served to estimate nucleated cell counts. TCRdb's table, derived via immunoSEQ multiplex PCR, lists solely in-frame clones and lacks some. Clonal size and the V and J genes are those of that table, whereas D and trimming came from the DNA. The sample carries more than 300,000 clones, more than 70% recorded once. The sample was peripheral blood. This clonotype was obtained from a man between 18 and 35 years old who had recovered from COVID-19.

This CDR3 is CASSLGTGLNEQFF. Here the CDR3 DNA reads TGTGCCAGCAGCTTGGGGACAGGGCTGAATGAGCAGTTCTTC. This chain uses TRBV11-2 with TRBJ2-1, with TRBD1 matching 9 bases. Trimming took 3 bases from V and 7 from J; bases not matched to a gene: 4. Germline lookup yields CDR1 SGHAT and CDR2 FQNNGV. The CDR3 is 14 amino acids.